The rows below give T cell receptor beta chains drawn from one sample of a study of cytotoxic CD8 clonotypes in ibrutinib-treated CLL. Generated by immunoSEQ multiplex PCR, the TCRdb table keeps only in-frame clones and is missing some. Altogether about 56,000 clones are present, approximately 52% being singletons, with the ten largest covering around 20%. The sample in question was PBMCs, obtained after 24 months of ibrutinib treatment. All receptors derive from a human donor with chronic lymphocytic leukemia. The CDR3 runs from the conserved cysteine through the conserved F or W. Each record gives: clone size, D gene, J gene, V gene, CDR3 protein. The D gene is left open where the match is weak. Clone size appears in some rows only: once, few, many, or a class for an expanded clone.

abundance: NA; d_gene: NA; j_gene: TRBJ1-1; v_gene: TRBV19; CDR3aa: CASSALSEAFF
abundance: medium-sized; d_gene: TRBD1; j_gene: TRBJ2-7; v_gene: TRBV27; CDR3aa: CASRSGQGGEQYF
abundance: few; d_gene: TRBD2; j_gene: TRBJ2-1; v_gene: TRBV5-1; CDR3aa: CASSPGLAALRLSYNEQFF
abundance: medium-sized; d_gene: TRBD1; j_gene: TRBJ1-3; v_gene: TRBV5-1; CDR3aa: CASSLGPGGSGNTIYF
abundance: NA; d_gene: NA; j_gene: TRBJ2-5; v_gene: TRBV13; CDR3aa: CASSFLQGGGGEETQYF
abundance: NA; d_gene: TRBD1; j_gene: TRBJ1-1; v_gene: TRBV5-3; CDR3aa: CATKRQGGTEAFF
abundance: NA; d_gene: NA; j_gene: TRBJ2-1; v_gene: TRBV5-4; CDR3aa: CASSLMGGSYNEQFF
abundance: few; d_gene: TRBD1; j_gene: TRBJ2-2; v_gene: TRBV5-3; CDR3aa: CARRLSRGQGSGELFF
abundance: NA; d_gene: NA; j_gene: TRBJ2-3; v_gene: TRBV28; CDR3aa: CASSQNGRGTDTQYF
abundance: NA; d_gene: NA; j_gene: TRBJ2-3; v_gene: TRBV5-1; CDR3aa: CASSLGSWGTDTQYF
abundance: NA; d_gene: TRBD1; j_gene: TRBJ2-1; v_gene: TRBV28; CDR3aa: CASRVRQGYNEQFF
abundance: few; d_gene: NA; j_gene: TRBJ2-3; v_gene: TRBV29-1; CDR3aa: CSVVFGIGTDTQYF
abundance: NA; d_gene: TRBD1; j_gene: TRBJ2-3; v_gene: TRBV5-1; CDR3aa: CASSMTGVGDTQYF
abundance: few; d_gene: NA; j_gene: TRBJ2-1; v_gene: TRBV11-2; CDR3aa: CASRQGGIMNEQFF
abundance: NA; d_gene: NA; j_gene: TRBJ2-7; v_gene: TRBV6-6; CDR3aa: CASSYFQSGEQYF
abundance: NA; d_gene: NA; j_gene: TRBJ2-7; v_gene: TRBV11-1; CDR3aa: CASSLNSVSPYEQYF
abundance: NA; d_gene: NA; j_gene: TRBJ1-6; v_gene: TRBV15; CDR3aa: CATSRDRLASPLHF
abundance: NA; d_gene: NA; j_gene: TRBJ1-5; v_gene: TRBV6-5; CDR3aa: CASSYSTGTGQPQHF
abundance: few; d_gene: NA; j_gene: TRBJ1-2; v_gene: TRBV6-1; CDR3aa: CASITVGGITF
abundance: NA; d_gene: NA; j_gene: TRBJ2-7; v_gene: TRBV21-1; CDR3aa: CASSRGLAGSGALYEQYF
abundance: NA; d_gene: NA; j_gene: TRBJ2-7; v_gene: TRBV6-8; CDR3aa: CASSYSIVRDDEQYF
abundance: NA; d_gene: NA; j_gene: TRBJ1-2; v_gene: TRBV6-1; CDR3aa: CASSVGSGYTF
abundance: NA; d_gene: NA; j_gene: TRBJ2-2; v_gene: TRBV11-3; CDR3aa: CASKLQGNTGELFF
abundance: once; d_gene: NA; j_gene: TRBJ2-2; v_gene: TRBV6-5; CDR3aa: CASTERAGELFF
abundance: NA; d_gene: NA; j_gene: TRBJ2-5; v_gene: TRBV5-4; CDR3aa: CASSPAGRFQETQYF
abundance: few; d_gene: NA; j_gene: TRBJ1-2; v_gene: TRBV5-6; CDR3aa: CASSARGLYGYTF
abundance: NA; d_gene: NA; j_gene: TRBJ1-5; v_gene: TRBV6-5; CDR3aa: CASSGGNQPQHF
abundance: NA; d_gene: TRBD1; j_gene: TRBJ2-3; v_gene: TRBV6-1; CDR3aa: CASSYGTGTDTQYF